This TCR beta chain was found in a study of cytotoxic CD8 clonotypes in ibrutinib-treated CLL. PBMCs were cryopreserved, and 1.5 to 2 micrograms of genomic DNA from them went into TCR beta libraries. Trimming cost V 6 bases and J 0 bases, with 10 bases left between them. The CDR3 has 14 amino acids. The germline V gene has CDR1 WNHNN and CDR2 SYGVQD (reference sequence). Profiled with immunoSEQ multiplex PCR; TCRdb holds only in-frame clones, not every one. The sample lists under 200,000 clones, roughly four fifths occurring once. The receptor was isolated from a human donor with chronic lymphocytic leukemia. The sample was PBMCs, taken after 12 months of ibrutinib treatment. The chain is built from TRBV10-1 and TRBJ2-3; TRBD2 is a possible D gene (7 bases). Here the CDR3 DNA reads TGCGCCAGCAGGGAGGGGGGGAGCACAGATACGCAGTATTTT. It is translated as CASREGGSTDTQYF.